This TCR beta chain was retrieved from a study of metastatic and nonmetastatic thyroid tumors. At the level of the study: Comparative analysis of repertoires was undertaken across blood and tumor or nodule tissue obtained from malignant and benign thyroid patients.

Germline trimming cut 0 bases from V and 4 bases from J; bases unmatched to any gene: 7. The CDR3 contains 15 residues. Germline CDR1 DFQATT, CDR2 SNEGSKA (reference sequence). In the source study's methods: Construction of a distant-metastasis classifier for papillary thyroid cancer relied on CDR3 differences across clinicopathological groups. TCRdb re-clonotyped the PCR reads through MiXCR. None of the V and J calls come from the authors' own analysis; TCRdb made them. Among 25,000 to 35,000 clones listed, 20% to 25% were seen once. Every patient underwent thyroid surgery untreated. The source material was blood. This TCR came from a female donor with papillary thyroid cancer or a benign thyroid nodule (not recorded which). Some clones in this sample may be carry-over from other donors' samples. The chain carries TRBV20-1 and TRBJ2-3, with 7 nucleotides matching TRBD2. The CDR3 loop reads CSARDWAGVSDTQYF. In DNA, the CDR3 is TGCAGTGCTAGAGATTGGGCGGGAGTCTCAGATACGCAGTATTTT.